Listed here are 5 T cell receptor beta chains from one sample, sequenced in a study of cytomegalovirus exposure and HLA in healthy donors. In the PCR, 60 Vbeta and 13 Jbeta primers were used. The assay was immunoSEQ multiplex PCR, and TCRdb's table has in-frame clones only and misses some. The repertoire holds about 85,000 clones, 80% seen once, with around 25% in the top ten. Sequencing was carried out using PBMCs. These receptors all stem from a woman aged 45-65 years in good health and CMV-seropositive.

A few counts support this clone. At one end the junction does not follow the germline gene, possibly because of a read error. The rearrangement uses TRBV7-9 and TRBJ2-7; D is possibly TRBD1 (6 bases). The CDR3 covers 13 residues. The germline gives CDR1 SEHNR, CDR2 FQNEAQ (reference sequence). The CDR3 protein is CSSSFGQTYEQYF. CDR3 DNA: TGTTCCAGCAGCTTCGGACAGACCTACGAGCAGTACTTC.

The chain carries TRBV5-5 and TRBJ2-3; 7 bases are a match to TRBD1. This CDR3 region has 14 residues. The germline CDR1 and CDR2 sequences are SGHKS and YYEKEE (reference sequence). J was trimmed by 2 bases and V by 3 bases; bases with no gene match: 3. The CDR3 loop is CASSSGQYTDTQYF. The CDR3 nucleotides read TGTGCCAGCAGCTCGGGACAGTACACAGATACGCAGTATTTT.

The CDR3 region is CASSVWRDTEAFF. In nucleotides, the CDR3 is TGTGCCAGCAGCGTGTGGAGAGACACTGAAGCTTTCTTT. The V and J genes are TRBV2 and TRBJ1-1; D is unresolved. V lost 6 bases and J lost 3, with 11 bases in between. CDR1 is SNHLY and CDR2 is FYNNEI in the germline V gene. The CDR3 is made up of 13 amino acids.

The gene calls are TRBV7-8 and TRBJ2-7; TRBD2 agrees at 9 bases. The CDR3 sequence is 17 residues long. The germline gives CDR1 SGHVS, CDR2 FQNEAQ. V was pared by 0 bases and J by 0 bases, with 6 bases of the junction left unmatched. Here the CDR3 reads CASSLAGTSSSSYEQYV. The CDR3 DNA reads TGTGCCAGCAGCTTAGCCGGGACTAGCAGTAGCTCCTACGAGCAGTACGTC.

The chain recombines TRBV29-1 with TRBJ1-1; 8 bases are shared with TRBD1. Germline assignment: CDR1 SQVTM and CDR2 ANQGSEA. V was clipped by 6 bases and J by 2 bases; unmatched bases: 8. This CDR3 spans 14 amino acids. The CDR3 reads CSVPGQGLNTEAFF. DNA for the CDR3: TGCAGCGTCCCTGGACAGGGTCTTAACACTGAAGCTTTCTTT. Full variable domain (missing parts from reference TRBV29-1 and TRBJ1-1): SAVISQKPSRDICQRGTSLTIQCQVDSQVTMMFWYRQQPGQSLTLIATANQGSEATYESGFVIDKFPISRPNLTFSTLTVSNMSPEDSSIYLCSVPGQGLNTEAFFGQGTRLTVV.